The 32 T cell receptor beta chains given below trace back to one sample, sequenced in a study of shared clonotypes between healthy human individuals. Naive CD8 cells lacked CD45RO, underwent positive selection for CCR7 and left out terminally differentiated effector memory CD45RA+ cells. Data came from immunoSEQ multiplex PCR; TCRdb stores just in-frame clones and leaves some out. This repertoire shows approximately 1.9 million clones, just over 90% found once; its top ten account for around 1.7%. Source material: naive CD8+ T cells from PBMCs. These receptors were obtained from a young man in good health. Some clones in this sample may be carry-over from other donors' samples.

As concerns this clone: The sample carries other DNA sequences with the same CDR3. The chain is built from TRBV7-9 and TRBJ2-2; D uncertain. The germline V gene encodes CDR1 SEHNR and CDR2 FQNEAQ (reference sequence). Trimming left V 1 base short and J 5 bases short, with 5 bases between. The CDR3 totals 13 residues. The CDR3 nucleotides are TGTGCCAGCAGCTTAGACCGTACCGGGGAGCTGTTTTTT. It encodes CASSLDRTGELFF.

This chain uses TRBV7-9 with TRBJ2-1; D is ambiguous. The CDR3 extends over 13 amino acids. The germline V and J ends were trimmed by 4 bases and 7 bases, with 11 bases remaining between them. The V gene's germline CDR1 is SEHNR and CDR2 FQNEAQ (reference sequence). DNA for the CDR3: TGTGCCAGCAGCTATAAGATGGGGAATGAGCAGTTCTTC. Its protein product is CASSYKMGNEQFF. The full variable domain, completed using reference TRBV7-9 and TRBJ2-1, is DTGVSQNPRHKITKRGQNVTFRCDPISEHNRLYWYRQTLGQGPEFLTYFQNEAQLEKSRLLSDRFSAERPKGSFSTLEIQRTEQGDSAMYLCASSYKMGNEQFFGPGTRLTVL.

The chain uses TRBV2 and TRBJ2-3, with a weak D call TRBD1 (6 bases). From germline, CDR1 is SNHLY and CDR2 FYNNEI. The V and J ends lost 3 bases and 4 bases respectively, with 14 bases between them. The CDR3 covers 15 residues. The CDR3 sequence is CASSETKGVADTQYF. The CDR3 bases are TGTGCCAGCAGTGAGACTAAGGGGGTGGCAGATACGCAGTATTTT.

The J gene is TRBJ1-1, the V gene TRBV7-8, with D possibly being TRBD1 (5 bases). The length of the CDR3 is 15 residues. Germline V gene data show CDR1 as SGHVS and CDR2 as FQNEAQ. The germline V and J ends were trimmed by 0 bases and 5 bases, with 13 bases remaining between them. The CDR3 is CASSLAFQGKTEAFF. CDR3 bases: TGTGCCAGCAGCTTAGCGTTCCAGGGTAAGACTGAAGCTTTCTTT.

The chain employs TRBV7-9 and TRBJ1-4; D gene uncertain. This CDR3 contains 16 residues. V lost 4 bases to trimming and J lost 6 bases, with 18 bases between them. The germline CDR1 and CDR2 sequences are SEHNR and FQNEAQ (reference sequence). CDR3: CASSSLRGKADEKLFF. CDR3 nucleotides: TGTGCCAGCAGCTCCCTCCGTGGGAAGGCGGATGAAAAACTGTTTTTT.

This clone was detected a few times. The same CDR3 arises from other DNA sequences in this sample as well. The CDR3 is CASSQDSGQGTDTQYF. In nucleotides, the CDR3 is TGCGCCAGCAGCCAAGATTCGGGACAGGGGACAGATACGCAGTATTTT. The rearrangement joins TRBV4-3 to TRBJ2-3; 10 bases map to TRBD1. The germline gives CDR1 LGHNA, CDR2 YSLEER. V shed 0 bases and J 3 bases; nucleotides not matched to a gene: 3. The CDR3 is 16 amino acids.

V and J are TRBV27 and TRBJ2-2; 9 bases map to TRBD1. Germline V CDR1 and CDR2: MNHEY, SMNVEV (reference sequence). This CDR3 comprises 16 residues. With V trimmed by 0 bases and J by 8 bases, 7 bases remained unmatched. CDR3 sequence reads: CASSLSPGQGSGELFF. CDR3 sequence (DNA): TGTGCCAGCAGTTTATCTCCGGGACAGGGTTCTGGGGAGCTGTTTTTT.

The gene calls are TRBV6-6 and TRBJ1-3, with D uncertain. V lost 5 bases to trimming and J lost 1 base, with 9 bases between them. The CDR3 loop spans 14 amino acids. Germline V gives CDR1 MNHNY, CDR2 SVGAGI (reference sequence). CDR3 coding DNA: TGTGCCAGCAGTCAGACATCATCTGGAAACACCATATATTTT. Protein sequence: CASSQTSSGNTIYF.

The chain carries TRBV10-2 and TRBJ2-5, with D tentatively TRBD1 or TRBD2 (5 bases each). From germline, CDR1 is WSHSY and CDR2 SAAADI. The CDR3 is 13 amino acids. Trimming stripped 8 bases from V and 4 bases from J, with 14 bases between. The CDR3 nucleotides are TGCGCCAGCGGGAACCGAGGGGCAGAGACCCAGTACTTC. It encodes CASGNRGAETQYF.

The CDR3 region is CASSLIGTNNEQFF. CDR3 DNA sequence: TGCGCCAGCAGCTTGATCGGGACCAACAATGAGCAGTTCTTC. The chain employs TRBV5-1 and TRBJ2-1; D is perhaps TRBD1 or TRBD2 (5 bases each). V lost 1 base and J 5 bases, leaving 10 bases between the germline ends. This CDR3 contains 14 residues. Germline values: CDR1 SGHRS, CDR2 YFSETQ. Complete variable domain (other parts from reference TRBV5-1 and TRBJ2-1): KAGVTQTPRYLIKTRGQQVTLSCSPISGHRSVSWYQQTPGQGLQFLFEYFSETQRNKGNFPGRFSGRQFSNSRSEMNVSTLELGDSALYLCASSLIGTNNEQFFGPGTRLTVL.

V and J are TRBV27 and TRBJ2-1; a weak D match, TRBD2 (6 bases). Germline-derived CDR1 and CDR2 are MNHEY and SMNVEV (reference sequence). The CDR3 sequence is 14 residues long. The germline V and J ends were trimmed by 8 bases and 10 bases, with 21 bases remaining between them. The CDR3 coding sequence is TGTGCCAGCGGTCCCAGAAATGCGGGGCTCGAGCAGTTCTTC. As protein: CASGPRNAGLEQFF.

V gene TRBV27 combines with J gene TRBJ2-1; D may be TRBD2 (5 bases). Germline V gene sequence: CDR1 MNHEY, CDR2 SMNVEV (reference sequence). CDR3 length: 13 residues. The V and J ends lost 4 bases and 6 bases respectively, with 10 bases between them. In DNA form, the CDR3 reads TGTGCCAGCAGTTCCCGGGATATCAATGAGCAGTTCTTC. Residues: CASSSRDINEQFF.

The chain recombines TRBV7-9 with TRBJ2-1, with a possible D match to TRBD2 (5 bases). V lost 1 base and J lost 5, with 15 bases in between. The CDR3 contains 16 residues. The germline V gene has CDR1 SEHNR and CDR2 FQNEAQ (reference sequence). CDR3 in amino acids: CASSLVRLRGNNEQFF. The CDR3 DNA reads TGTGCCAGCAGCTTAGTGAGGCTAAGAGGGAACAATGAGCAGTTCTTC.

This chain uses TRBV5-1 with TRBJ2-2; the D gene is possibly TRBD2 (5 bases). Trimming removed 2 bases at V and 4 bases at J, with 18 bases between. The germline gives CDR1 SGHRS, CDR2 YFSETQ. The CDR3 runs 17 residues. Written as DNA, the CDR3 is TGCGCCAGCAGCTTTGGTCGACCACCACGGGGCACCGGGGAGCTGTTTTTT. Amino acid sequence: CASSFGRPPRGTGELFF.

J is TRBJ2-7 and V is TRBV10-3; perhaps TRBD2 as D (6 bases). The length of the CDR3 is 14 residues. In germline, CDR1 is ENHRY, CDR2 SYGVKD. With 3 bases removed from V and 5 bases from J, the gap between germline ends came to 14 bases. The CDR3 loop reads CAISDSEGVDEQYF. For the CDR3, the DNA is TGTGCCATCAGTGATTCGGAGGGAGTGGACGAGCAGTACTTC.

With regard to this clone: The sample has other DNA sequences that encode this CDR3 too. The V gene is TRBV7-9, the J gene TRBJ2-2, with D possibly TRBD2 on 7 matching bases. V lost 0 bases and J lost 4, with 9 bases in between. Germline V CDR1 and CDR2: SEHNR, FQNEAQ (reference sequence). This CDR3 spans 15 amino acids. The CDR3 region has the DNA TGTGCCAGCAGCTTAGCGGGAGGGGGCACCGGGGAGCTGTTTTTT. Amino acid sequence: CASSLAGGGTGELFF.

The sample holds a few counts of this clone. The gene calls are TRBV28 and TRBJ1-1; D unclear. Germline-derived CDR1 and CDR2 are MDHEN and SYDVKM. V was cut by 6 bases and J by 10 bases, with 6 bases left in between. This CDR3 comprises 9 residues. Written as DNA, the CDR3 is TGTGCCAGCAGCTCACCAGCTTTCTTT. This gives the protein CASSSPAFF.

A single count supports this clone. The rearrangement links TRBV7-9 to TRBJ2-7, with TRBD1 as a possible D gene (6 bases). The CDR3 length is 16 residues. V was cut by 5 bases and J by 0 bases, with 17 bases left in between. CDR1 is SEHNR and CDR2 is FQNEAQ in the germline V gene (reference sequence). The CDR3 is CASSTGTLQLSYEQYF. CDR3 DNA sequence: TGTGCCAGCAGCACTGGGACACTCCAACTCTCCTACGAGCAGTACTTC.

This clone was counted a single time. The chain couples TRBV4-1 to TRBJ2-2, with D possibly matching TRBD2 (7 bases). This CDR3 has 15 amino acids. CDR1 and CDR2 from the germline V gene are MGHRA and YSYEKL. The ends were cut back, 3 bases at V and 6 bases at J, with 14 bases in the middle. CDR3 DNA sequence: TGCGCCAGCAGCCAGGGACTACAGGGCCCCGGGGAGCTGTTTTTT. It is translated as CASSQGLQGPGELFF.

For this clone: The same CDR3 also results from other DNA sequences found in this sample. This rearrangement joins TRBV27 to TRBJ2-2; no definite D call. Germline-derived CDR1 and CDR2 are MNHEY and SMNVEV (reference sequence). The CDR3 covers 13 residues. Trimming cost V 5 bases and J 4 bases, with 8 bases left between them. The CDR3 coding sequence is TGTGCCAGCAGTCCCCGGACCACCGGGGAGCTGTTTTTT. Amino acid sequence: CASSPRTTGELFF.

The CDR3 DNA reads TGCGCCAGCAGCCAAGATCCGGGAGTGTATTTCGTTTCGCAGTTCTTC. Translation: CASSQDPGVYFVSQFF. The V gene is TRBV4-3, the J gene TRBJ2-1; the D gene is possibly TRBD2 (6 bases). Germline V CDR1 and CDR2: LGHNA, YSLEER. The CDR3 runs 16 residues. Trimming left V 0 bases short and J 12 bases short, with 21 bases between.

V usage is TRBV19 and J usage is TRBJ1-1; D is possibly TRBD1 (6 bases). Per the germline V gene, CDR1 is LNHDA and CDR2 is SQIVND (reference sequence). The V and J ends lost 10 bases and 1 base respectively, with 25 bases between them. This CDR3 has 17 amino acids. The CDR3 protein is CATSGMGASASNTEAFF. In DNA, the CDR3 is TGTGCCACTTCTGGGATGGGGGCTTCAGCGTCGAACACTGAAGCTTTCTTT.

This chain links TRBV6-6 with TRBJ2-1, with TRBD2 matching 11 bases. This CDR3 comprises 15 residues. Germline values: CDR1 MNHNY, CDR2 SVGAGI (reference sequence). V shed 8 bases, J shed 2 bases, and the junction held 5 bases outside the gene matches. Here the CDR3 reads CASCSGRGPYNEQFF. DNA of the CDR3: TGTGCCAGCTGTAGCGGGAGGGGGCCCTACAATGAGCAGTTCTTC.

The chain combines TRBV5-4 with TRBJ2-7; D remains unclear. The CDR3 length is 12 residues. CDR1 is SGHNT, CDR2 YYREEE, per germline (reference sequence). The V gene lost 4 bases and the J gene lost 5 bases, with 10 bases spanning the gap. This CDR3 is CASSRRGDEQYF. The CDR3 region has the DNA TGTGCCAGCAGCCGACGCGGCGACGAGCAGTACTTC.

The genes are TRBV27 and TRBJ1-1; no firm D call. Germline lookup yields CDR1 MNHEY and CDR2 SMNVEV (reference sequence). The CDR3 has 14 amino acids. V was shortened by 2 bases and J by 1 base, with 8 bases between the two germline ends. Written as DNA, the CDR3 is TGTGCCAGCAGTTTAATATCTGAGAACACTGAAGCTTTCTTT. It specifies CASSLISENTEAFF.

The J gene is TRBJ2-3, the V gene TRBV10-1, with D unresolved. This CDR3 comprises 15 residues. Trimming took 0 bases from V and 0 from J, leaving 7 bases between them. The V gene's germline CDR1 is WNHNN and CDR2 SYGVQD (reference sequence). The CDR3 bases are TGCGCCAGCAGTGAGTCGCGCACTAGCACAGATACGCAGTATTTT. Its protein product is CASSESRTSTDTQYF.

J is TRBJ2-1 and V is TRBV7-8; possible D gene TRBD1, 6 bases. Trimming took 4 bases from V and 8 from J, leaving 21 bases between them. Germline values: CDR1 SGHVS, CDR2 FQNEAQ. The CDR3 sequence is 16 residues long. CDR3 sequence reads: CASSSPGTPKADEQFF. CDR3 in DNA: TGTGCCAGCAGCTCCCCCGGGACACCTAAGGCCGATGAGCAGTTCTTC. The full variable domain, completed using reference TRBV7-8 and TRBJ2-1, is GAGVSQSPRYKVAKRGQDVALRCDPISGHVSLFWYQQALGQGPEFLTYFQNEAQLDKSGLPSDRFFAERPEGSVSTLKIQRTQQEDSAVYLCASSSPGTPKADEQFFGPGTRLTVL.

The chain employs TRBV16 and TRBJ1-1; D may be TRBD1 (6 bases). Trimming removed 5 bases from V and 1 base from J, with 17 bases in between. Germline-derived CDR1 and CDR2 are KGHSY and FQNENV. CDR3 length: 16 residues. CDR3 in amino acids: CASSGTKVPTNTEAFF. The DNA for the CDR3 is TGTGCCAGCAGCGGGACAAAGGTACCAACGAACACTGAAGCTTTCTTT.

The CDR3 region has the DNA TGTGCCAGTTTAGGGGACCTCTACAATGAGCAGTTCTTC. Translating it yields CASLGDLYNEQFF. The J gene is TRBJ2-1, the V gene TRBV19; D tentatively fits TRBD1 or TRBD2 (5 bases each). The CDR3 contains 13 residues. The ends were cut back, 8 bases at V and 3 bases at J, with 11 bases in the middle. Germline CDR1 and CDR2: LNHDA and SQIVND (reference sequence).

V and J are TRBV25-1 and TRBJ2-5; TRBD2 is a possible D gene (6 bases). The DNA matches TRBJ2-7 better at its end, which makes the J call doubtful. This CDR3 comprises 13 residues. The germline V gene encodes CDR1 MGHDK and CDR2 SYGVNS. CDR3 sequence (DNA): TGTGCCAGCAGTGAGTGGGAGGTTTCCGAGCAGTACTTC. It yields the protein CASSEWEVSEQYF.

The V and J genes are TRBV7-9 and TRBJ2-7, with 7 nucleotides matching TRBD1. Looked up from germline, CDR1 is SEHNR and CDR2 is FQNEAQ (reference sequence). CDR3 size: 12 residues. Germline trimming cut 6 bases from V and 4 bases from J; bases unmatched to any gene: 3. The CDR3 spells CASRSGQYEQYF. The CDR3 coding sequence is TGTGCCAGCAGGTCGGGACAGTACGAGCAGTACTTC.

Notes on this clone: This same CDR3 is encoded by further DNA sequences in the sample. J is TRBJ2-7 and V is TRBV5-6; no clear D gene. Trimming took off 0 bases at V and 7 bases at J, with 5 bases between the two ends. CDR3 length equals 11 residues. Germline CDR1 is SGHDT and CDR2 is YYEEEE. The CDR3: CASSLGGEQYF. The DNA of the CDR3 is TGTGCCAGCAGCTTGGGAGGTGAGCAGTACTTC.